The TCR beta chain under discussion was sequenced for a study of blood T cell repertoires in COVID-19. Overall study: Sites in the United States, Italy and Spain provided acute and convalescent COVID-19 samples. The cDNA or gDNA used as material had been derived from T cells, B-cell-depleted T cells, or PBMCs.

The CDR3 extends over 16 amino acids. The germline V gene has CDR1 LGHDT and CDR2 YNNKEL (reference sequence). Deletions cut 1 base from V and 0 bases from J, with 13 bases between. In the original processing: Amplification with reference gene primers provided the estimates of nucleated cell counts. Using immunoSEQ multiplex PCR, the repertoire was profiled, and TCRdb retains in-frame clones only, with some absent. V, J and clone size are those of that table, while D and trimming were read from the DNA. The sample holds approximately 250,000 clones; about 89% are singletons and the top ten take approximately 3.7%.

The chain couples TRBV3-1 (or the pseudogene TRBV3-2) to TRBJ2-7; TRBD2 is a possible D gene (5 bases). The TCR sequence derives from a woman in her twenties or thirties who had recovered from COVID-19. Sequencing was done on a sample of PBMCs or T cells enriched from blood (not recorded which). The CDR3 spells CASSQGRTPSSYEQYF. CDR3 DNA sequence: TGTGCCAGCAGCCAAGGAAGGACTCCGAGCTCCTACGAGCAGTACTTC.